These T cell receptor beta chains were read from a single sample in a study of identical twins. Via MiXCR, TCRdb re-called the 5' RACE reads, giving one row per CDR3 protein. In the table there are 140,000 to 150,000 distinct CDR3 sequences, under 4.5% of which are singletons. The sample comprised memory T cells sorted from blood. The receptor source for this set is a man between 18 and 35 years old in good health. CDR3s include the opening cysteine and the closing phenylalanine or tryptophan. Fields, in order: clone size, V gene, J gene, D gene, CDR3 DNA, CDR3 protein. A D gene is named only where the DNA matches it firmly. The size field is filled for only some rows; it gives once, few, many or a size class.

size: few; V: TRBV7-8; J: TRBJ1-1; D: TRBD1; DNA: TGTGCCAGCAGCCTGACAGGGTCCACTGAAGCTTTCTTT; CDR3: CASSLTGSTEAFF
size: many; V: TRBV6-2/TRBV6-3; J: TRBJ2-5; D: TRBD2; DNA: TGTGCCAGCAGTAGACCGACTAGCGGGACCCAAGAGACCCAGTACTTC; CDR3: CASSRPTSGTQETQYF
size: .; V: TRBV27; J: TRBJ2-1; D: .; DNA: TGTGCCAGCAGTTCCGCCCCGACAGCTCAGTCCTACAATGAGCAGTTCTTC; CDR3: CASSSAPTAQSYNEQFF
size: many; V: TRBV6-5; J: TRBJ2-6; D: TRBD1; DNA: TGTGCCAGCAGTTACATGTCAGGGGGCTCTGGGGCCAACGTCCTGACTTTC; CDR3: CASSYMSGGSGANVLTF
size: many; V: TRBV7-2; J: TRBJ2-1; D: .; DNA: TGTGCCAGCAGCTTAGGGCAGGGCGGTGAGCAGTTCTTC; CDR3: CASSLGQGGEQFF
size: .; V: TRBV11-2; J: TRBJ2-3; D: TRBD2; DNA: TGTGCCAGCAGCCCGGTCGTAGCGGGGAGCTCAGATACGCAGTATTTT; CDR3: CASSPVVAGSSDTQYF
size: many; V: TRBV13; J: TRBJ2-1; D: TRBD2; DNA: TGTGCCAGCAGCTCCGGTCTAGCGGTATACAATGAGCAGTTCTTC; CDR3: CASSSGLAVYNEQFF
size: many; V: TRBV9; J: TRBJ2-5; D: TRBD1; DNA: TGTGCCAGCAGCTCCCCAGCGGGGACAGGGGGCAGGGAGACCCAGTACTTC; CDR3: CASSSPAGTGGRETQYF
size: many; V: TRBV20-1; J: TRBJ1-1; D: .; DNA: TGCAGTGCACGCACTTCTCGGCACAATGAAGCTTTCTTT; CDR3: CSARTSRHNEAFF
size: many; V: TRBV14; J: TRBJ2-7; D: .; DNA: TGTGCCAGCAGCCAAGGGGTGGGCGGCAGAGCCTACGAGCAGTACTTC; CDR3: CASSQGVGGRAYEQYF
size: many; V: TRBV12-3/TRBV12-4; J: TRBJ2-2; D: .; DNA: TGTGCCAGCAGTTTAGTGGCCCCACCCCTAAGCGGGGAGCTGTTTTTT; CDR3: CASSLVAPPLSGELFF
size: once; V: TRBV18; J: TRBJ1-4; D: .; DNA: TGTGCCAGCTCACCGGGGACGACTAAACTTGAAAAACTGTTTTTT; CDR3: CASSPGTTKLEKLFF
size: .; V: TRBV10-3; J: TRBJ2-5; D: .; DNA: TGTGCCATCAGTGGGGGCGAGACCCAGTACTTC; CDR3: CAISGGETQYF
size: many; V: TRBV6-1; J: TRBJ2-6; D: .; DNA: TGTGCCAGCAAGGGACTCTCTGGGGCCAACGTCCTGACTTTC; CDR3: CASKGLSGANVLTF
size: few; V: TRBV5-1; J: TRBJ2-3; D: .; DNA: TGCGCCAGCACCTCGGACGGGGATACGCAGTATTTT; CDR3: CASTSDGDTQYF
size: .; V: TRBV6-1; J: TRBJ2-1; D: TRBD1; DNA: TGTGCCAGCAGTGAAGCCCCGACAGGGGGTTCCTACAATGAGCAGTTCTTC; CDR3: CASSEAPTGGSYNEQFF
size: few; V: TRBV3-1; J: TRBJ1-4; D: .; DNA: TGTGCCAGCAGCCAAGCGGACGGAGAAAAACTGTTTTTT; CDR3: CASSQADGEKLFF
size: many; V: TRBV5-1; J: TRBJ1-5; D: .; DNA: TGCGCCAGCAGGGTTTACATTGATCAGCCCCAGCATTTT; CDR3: CASRVYIDQPQHF
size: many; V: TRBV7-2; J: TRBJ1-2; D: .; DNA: TGTGCCAGCAGCTTAGTTGGCTATGGCTACACCTTC; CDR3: CASSLVGYGYTF
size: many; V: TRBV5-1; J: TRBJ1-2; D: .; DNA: TGCGCCAGCAGCTTGGACAGGGCTGGCTACACCTTC; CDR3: CASSLDRAGYTF
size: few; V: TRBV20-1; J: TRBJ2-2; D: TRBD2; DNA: TGCAGTGCTCAGACTAGCGGTTCCACCGGGGAGCTGTTTTTT; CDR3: CSAQTSGSTGELFF
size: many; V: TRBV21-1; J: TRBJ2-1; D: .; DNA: TGTGCCAGCAGCAAAGTGGTCCTTAGCTCCTACAATGAGCAGTTCTTC; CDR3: CASSKVVLSSYNEQFF
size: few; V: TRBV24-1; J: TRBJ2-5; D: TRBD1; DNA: TGTGCCACCAGCCCAGGGGGACGAGGGACCCAGTACTTC; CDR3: CATSPGGRGTQYF
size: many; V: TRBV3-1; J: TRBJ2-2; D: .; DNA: TGTGCCAGCAGCCCCTCGGGGCCCGGGGAGCTGTTTTTT; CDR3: CASSPSGPGELFF
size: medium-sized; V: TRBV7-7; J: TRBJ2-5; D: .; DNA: TGTGCCAGCAGCCAAGGCGAGACCCAGTACTTC; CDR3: CASSQGETQYF
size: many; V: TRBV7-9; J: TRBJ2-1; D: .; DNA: TGTGCCAGCAGCTTAGTGGGCAATGAGCAGTTCTTC; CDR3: CASSLVGNEQFF
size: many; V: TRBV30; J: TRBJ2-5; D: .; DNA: TGTGCCTGGAGCTCGGCAGGGCGTAGAGAGACCCAGTACTTC; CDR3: CAWSSAGRRETQYF
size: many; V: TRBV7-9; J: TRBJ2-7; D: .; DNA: TGTGCCAGCAGCGACCGTAGTGGTGTCTACGAGCAGTACTTC; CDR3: CASSDRSGVYEQYF
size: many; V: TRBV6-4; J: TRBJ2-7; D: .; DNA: TGTGCCAGCACCAAAGGGACCTACGAGCAGTACTTC; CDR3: CASTKGTYEQYF
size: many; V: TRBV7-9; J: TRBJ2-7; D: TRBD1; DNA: TGTGCCAGCAGCTACCGGGGCCAGGGGGCGGCCCACGAGCAGTACTTC; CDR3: CASSYRGQGAAHEQYF
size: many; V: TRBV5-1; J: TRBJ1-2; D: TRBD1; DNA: TGCGCCAGCAGCTTGGCCGGGACAGGGCATGGCTACACCTTC; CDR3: CASSLAGTGHGYTF
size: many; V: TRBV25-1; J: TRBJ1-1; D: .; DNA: TGTGCCAGCAGAGGGGGGGCTGAAGCTTTCTTT; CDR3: CASRGGAEAFF
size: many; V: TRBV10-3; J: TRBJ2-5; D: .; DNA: TGTGCCATCAGTGAGGCAGAAGAGACCCAGTACTTC; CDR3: CAISEAEETQYF
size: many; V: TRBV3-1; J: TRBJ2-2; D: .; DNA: TGTGCCAGCAGCCGAAACCCTGGGGCCGGGGAGCTGTTTTTT; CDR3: CASSRNPGAGELFF
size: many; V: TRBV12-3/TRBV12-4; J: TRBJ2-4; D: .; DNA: TGTGCCAGCAGTTTAGATCGGGGGACACAGATCTTC; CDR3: CASSLDRGTQIF
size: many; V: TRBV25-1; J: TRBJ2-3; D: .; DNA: TGTGCCAGCAGTGAATACGCCACGGGGGACGATACGCAGTATTTT; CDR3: CASSEYATGDDTQYF
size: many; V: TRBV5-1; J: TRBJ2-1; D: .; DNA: TGCGCCAGCAGGGAGCGACCGGAGGCGGGATATCGGCATGAGCAGTTCTTC; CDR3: CASRERPEAGYRHEQFF
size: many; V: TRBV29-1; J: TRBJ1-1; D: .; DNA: TGCAGCGTTATTTTAGGGGGGAACACTGAAGCTTTCTTT; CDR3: CSVILGGNTEAFF
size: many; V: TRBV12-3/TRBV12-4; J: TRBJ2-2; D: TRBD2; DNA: TGTGCCAGCAGTTCTAGCGGGAGGGCCAGCACCGGGGAGCTGTTTTTT; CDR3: CASSSSGRASTGELFF
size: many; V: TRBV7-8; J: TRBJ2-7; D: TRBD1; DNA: TGTGCCAGCAGCCCGACAGGGGCATCCTACGAGCAGTACTTC; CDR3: CASSPTGASYEQYF
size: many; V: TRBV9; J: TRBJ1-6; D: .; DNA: TGTGCCAGCAGCGTAGCAGATAATTCACCCCTCCACTTT; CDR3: CASSVADNSPLHF
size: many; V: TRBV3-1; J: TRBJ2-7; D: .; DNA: TGTGCCAGCAGCCACCGGGAACTAAGGGAGCAGTACTTC; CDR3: CASSHRELREQYF
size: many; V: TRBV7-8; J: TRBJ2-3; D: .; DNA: TGTGCCAGCAGCTTAAACATTATACGCTTTCCGGATACGCAGTATTTT; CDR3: CASSLNIIRFPDTQYF
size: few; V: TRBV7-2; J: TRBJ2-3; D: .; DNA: TGTGCCAGCAGCACAAATGGACTGCACACAGATACGCAGTATTTT; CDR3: CASSTNGLHTDTQYF